This entry is about one T cell receptor (beta chain). Each gene name is a mouse one. The read terminates 1 residue ahead of where the CDR3 ends, so the germline J gene completes it. The data belong to a study of tissue T cells after allogeneic stem cell transplantation. Germline CDR1 reads SGHSA; CDR2 reads FRNQAP. The germline V and J ends were trimmed by 2 bases and 5 bases, with 6 bases remaining between them. The CDR3 is 13 amino acids. Profiling relied on immunoSEQ multiplex PCR, and the TCRdb table lists in-frame clones only, not all of them. There are about 4,200 clones in the sample; around half occur only once, and under 9% lies in the top ten. Time point described: mouse harvest day 7 after allogeneic transplant. Each mouse received 10^7 T-cell-depleted marrow cells plus 10^6 splenic CD5+ T cells by tail vein.

Sequencing was done on a sample of lymph node tissue. The receptor's source is a female BALB/c mouse given C57BL/6 T cells with graft-versus-host disease after an allogeneic hematopoietic cell transplant. V usage is TRBV16 and J usage is TRBJ2-2; D ambiguous. The CDR3 is CASSLRDTGQLYF. The CDR3 DNA, read in part, is TGTGCAAGCAGCTTAAGGGATACCGGGCAGCTCTAC.